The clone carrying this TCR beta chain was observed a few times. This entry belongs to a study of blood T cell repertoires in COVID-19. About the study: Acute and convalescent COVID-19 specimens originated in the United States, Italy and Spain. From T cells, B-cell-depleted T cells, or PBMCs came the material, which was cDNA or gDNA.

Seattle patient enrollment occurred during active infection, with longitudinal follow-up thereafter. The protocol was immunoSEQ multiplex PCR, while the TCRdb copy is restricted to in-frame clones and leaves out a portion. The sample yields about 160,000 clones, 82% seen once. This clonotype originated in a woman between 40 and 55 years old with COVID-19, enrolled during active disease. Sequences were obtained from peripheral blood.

CDR3 nucleotide sequence: TGTGCCAGCAGTGATAGGCTAGTCAGCACAGATACGCAGTATTTT. Protein: CASSDRLVSTDTQYF. The V call is TRBV6-1, the J call TRBJ2-3; D remains ambiguous. CDR1 is MNHNS, CDR2 SASEGT, per germline. The CDR3 spans 15 residues. Trimming removed 3 bases at V and 0 bases at J, with 10 bases between.